What follows describes a single T cell receptor beta chain. Those designated as exposed participants met a COVID-19 case within 2 weeks before study entry. This record belongs to a study of blood T cell repertoires in COVID-19. Study summary: There were acute and convalescent COVID-19 samples, and they came from the United States, Italy and Spain. PBMCs, B-cell-depleted T cells, or T cells were the source of the cDNA or gDNA that made up the material.

The CDR3 runs to 16 residues. The V gene end was trimmed by 4 bases and the J gene end by 6 bases; junction bases not matched to a gene: 14. The germline V gene has CDR1 LGHDT and CDR2 YNNKEL (reference sequence). TCRdb's copy holds only in-frame clones and misses some; the assay was immunoSEQ multiplex PCR. The data hold some 240,000 clones, with about 85% observed a single time. The source material was PBMCs or T cells enriched from blood (not recorded which). The TCR was taken from a woman between 45 and 60 years old who had been exposed to COVID-19. The chain employs TRBV3-1 (or the pseudogene TRBV3-2) and TRBJ1-1; 7 nucleotides align to TRBD1. The CDR3 sequence: CASSPHVRGASSEAFF. CDR3 nucleotide sequence: TGTGCCAGCAGCCCTCATGTCAGGGGGGCAAGTTCTGAAGCTTTCTTT.